A selection of T cell receptor beta chains follows, all from one sample in a study of tumor-infiltrating lymphocytes in oesophageal squamous cell carcinoma. TCRdb processed the PCR reads anew with MiXCR; each CDR3 protein has one entry. Among 19,000 or so distinct CDR3 sequences listed, roughly 50% were seen once. The sequenced sample consisted of normal esophageal tissue next to the tumor. These receptors all come from a female donor with esophageal squamous cell carcinoma. CDR3s leave out the opening cysteine and the closing phenylalanine or tryptophan. Fields, in order: clone size, J gene, V gene, CDR3 protein. Some rows mark clone size as missing; the rest say once, few, many or name a class of expanded clone.

>medium-sized|TRBJ1-1|TRBV7-2
ASSLRIQGTNTEAF
>many|TRBJ2-7|TRBV11-3
ASSSGDAREQY
>few|-|TRBV4-2
ASSQDYTGGPTGELF
>many|TRBJ1-2|TRBV12-3/TRBV12-4
ASNRDSAGSYGYT
>-|TRBJ2-3|TRBV20-1
SARDLGGGGDTQY
>-|TRBJ2-3|TRBV7-3
ASTPSGTPTDTQY
>-|-|TRBV11-2
ASSLDLGETQY
>-|TRBJ2-5|TRBV28
ASSLGGSTYNEQY
>-|-|TRBV12-3/TRBV12-4
ASSTTRGQGPETQY
>medium-sized|TRBJ2-5|TRBV12-3/TRBV12-4
ASSLSMKETQY
>-|TRBJ2-7|TRBV6-6
ASSYSGLTSIEQY
>-|TRBJ1-5|TRBV7-3
ASSPNPTGQPQH
>-|TRBJ2-3|TRBV7-9
ASKDRNTDTQY
>many|TRBJ1-1|TRBV10-2
ASSGSNANTEAF
>medium-sized|TRBJ2-1|TRBV24-1
ATSERAPMGEQF
>-|TRBJ2-1|TRBV5-6
ASSLGQGANEQF
>-|-|TRBV28
ASSRRGGTVYGEQF
>many|TRBJ2-2|TRBV12-3/TRBV12-4
ASSLGAAGFTGELF
>-|TRBJ2-6|TRBV7-4
ASSPTPGANVLT
>-|-|TRBV7-3
ASSLTSGGYNEQF
>once|-|TRBV24-1
ATGTGVNEQY